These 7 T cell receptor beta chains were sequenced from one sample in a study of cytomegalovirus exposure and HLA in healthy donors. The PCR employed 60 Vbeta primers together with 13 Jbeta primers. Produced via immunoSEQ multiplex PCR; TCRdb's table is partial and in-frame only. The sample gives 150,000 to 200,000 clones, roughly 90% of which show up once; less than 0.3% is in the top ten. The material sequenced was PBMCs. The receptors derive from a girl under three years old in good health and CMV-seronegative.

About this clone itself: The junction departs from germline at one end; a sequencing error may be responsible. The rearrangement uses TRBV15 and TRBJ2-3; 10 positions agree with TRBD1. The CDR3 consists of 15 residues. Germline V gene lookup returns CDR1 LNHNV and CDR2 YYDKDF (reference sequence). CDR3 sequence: CATSGDRGPTDTQYF. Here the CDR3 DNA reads TGTGCCACCAGCGGAGACAGGGGGCCCACAGATACGCAGTATTTT.

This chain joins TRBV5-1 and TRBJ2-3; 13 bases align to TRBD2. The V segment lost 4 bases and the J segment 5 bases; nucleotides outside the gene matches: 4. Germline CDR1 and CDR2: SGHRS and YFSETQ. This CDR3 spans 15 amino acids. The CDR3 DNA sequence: TGCGCCAGCAGCCCAGGACTAGCGGGGGTAGATACGCAGTATTTT. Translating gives CASSPGLAGVDTQYF. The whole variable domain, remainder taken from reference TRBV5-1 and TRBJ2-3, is KAGVTQTPRYLIKTRGQQVTLSCSPISGHRSVSWYQQTPGQGLQFLFEYFSETQRNKGNFPGRFSGRQFSNSRSEMNVSTLELGDSALYLCASSPGLAGVDTQYFGPGTRLTVL.

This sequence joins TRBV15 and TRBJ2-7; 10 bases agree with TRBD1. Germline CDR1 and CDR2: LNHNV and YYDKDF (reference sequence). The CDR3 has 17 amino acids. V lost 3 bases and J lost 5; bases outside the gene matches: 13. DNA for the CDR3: TGTGCCACCAGCAGCGACAGGGGGCGCGCTGGAAGGGACGAGCAGTACTTC. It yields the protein CATSSDRGRAGRDEQYF.

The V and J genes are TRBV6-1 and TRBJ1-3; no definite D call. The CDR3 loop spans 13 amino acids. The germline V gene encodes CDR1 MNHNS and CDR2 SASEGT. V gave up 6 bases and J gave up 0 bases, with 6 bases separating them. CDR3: CASRQFSGNTIYF. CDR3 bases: TGTGCCAGCAGACAGTTCTCTGGAAACACCATATATTTT.

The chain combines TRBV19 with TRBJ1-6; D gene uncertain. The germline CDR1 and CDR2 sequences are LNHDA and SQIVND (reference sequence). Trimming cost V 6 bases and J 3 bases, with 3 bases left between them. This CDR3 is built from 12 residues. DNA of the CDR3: TGTGCCAGTAGCGGCTATAATTCACCCCTCCACTTT. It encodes CASSGYNSPLHF.

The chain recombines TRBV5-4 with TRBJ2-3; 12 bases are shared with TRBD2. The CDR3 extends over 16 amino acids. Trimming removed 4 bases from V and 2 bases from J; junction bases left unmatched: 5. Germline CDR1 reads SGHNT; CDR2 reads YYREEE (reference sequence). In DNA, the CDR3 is TGTGCCAGCAGCCCGGGACTAGCGGGCTTCACAGATACGCAGTATTTT. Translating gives CASSPGLAGFTDTQYF.

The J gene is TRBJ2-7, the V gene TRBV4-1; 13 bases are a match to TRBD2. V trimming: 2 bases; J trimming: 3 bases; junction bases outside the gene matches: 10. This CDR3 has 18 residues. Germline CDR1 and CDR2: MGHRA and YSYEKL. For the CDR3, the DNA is TGCGCCAGCAGCCAATCGGACGCACTAGCGGGGGGGCGCTACGAGCAGTACTTC. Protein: CASSQSDALAGGRYEQYF.